This T cell receptor (beta chain) derives from a study of blood T cell repertoires in COVID-19. Study in general: PBMCs, B-cell-depleted T cells, or T cells were the source of the cDNA or gDNA that made up the material.

Methods used by the authors: Amplification of reference gene primers was used by the study to estimate nucleated cell counts. The method was immunoSEQ multiplex PCR; TCRdb's version includes in-frame clones alone and lacks a portion of them. V and J calls and clone size are as listed in that table; D and trimming were resolved from the DNA. The table has about 150,000 clones, 79% seen once. The CDR3 is 13 residues long. V was shortened by 0 bases and J by 5 bases, with 6 bases between the two germline ends. The germline CDR1 and CDR2 sequences are ENHRY and SYGVKD. This clone was detected ten times or more.

This clonotype was obtained from a man aged 50-59 years with active or convalescent COVID-19. Sequencing was carried out using peripheral blood. The V call is TRBV10-3, the J call TRBJ2-3, with D unresolved. The CDR3 bases are TGTGCCATCAGTGAGTCTTTAAAAGATACGCAGTATTTT. Protein sequence: CAISESLKDTQYF.